This T cell receptor (beta chain) was documented in a study of blood T cell repertoires in COVID-19. Produced via immunoSEQ multiplex PCR; TCRdb's table is partial and in-frame only. The table includes about 180,000 clones, roughly four fifths detected once. Trimming stripped 3 bases from V and 5 bases from J, with 16 bases between. Germline lookup yields CDR1 LNHDA and CDR2 SQIVND (reference sequence). The CDR3 extends over 15 amino acids. This receptor was obtained from a woman aged 70 to 79 with COVID-19, enrolled during active disease. The chain couples TRBV19 to TRBJ2-5; TRBD1 is a possible D gene (5 bases). The sample consisted of peripheral blood. The CDR3 sequence: CASSIYDAGSETQYF. CDR3 in DNA: TGTGCCAGTAGTATTTACGACGCAGGGTCGGAGACCCAGTACTTC.